This T cell receptor beta chain was identified in a study of cytomegalovirus exposure and HLA in healthy donors. The CDR3 contains 13 residues. Trimming cost V 2 bases and J 9 bases, with 15 bases left between them. The germline CDR1 and CDR2 sequences are SGHRS and YFSETQ. The PCR made use of 60 Vbeta and 13 Jbeta primers. TCRdb's copy holds only in-frame clones and misses some; the assay was immunoSEQ multiplex PCR. Its listing shows approximately 180,000 clones. This chain links TRBV5-1 with TRBJ2-7, with D maybe TRBD2 (6 bases). The source is a man between 25 and 39 years old in good health and CMV-seronegative. Sample: PBMCs. The chain's CDR3 is CASSLGAREWQYF. The CDR3 DNA is TGCGCCAGCAGCTTAGGCGCCCGGGAGTGGCAGTACTTC.